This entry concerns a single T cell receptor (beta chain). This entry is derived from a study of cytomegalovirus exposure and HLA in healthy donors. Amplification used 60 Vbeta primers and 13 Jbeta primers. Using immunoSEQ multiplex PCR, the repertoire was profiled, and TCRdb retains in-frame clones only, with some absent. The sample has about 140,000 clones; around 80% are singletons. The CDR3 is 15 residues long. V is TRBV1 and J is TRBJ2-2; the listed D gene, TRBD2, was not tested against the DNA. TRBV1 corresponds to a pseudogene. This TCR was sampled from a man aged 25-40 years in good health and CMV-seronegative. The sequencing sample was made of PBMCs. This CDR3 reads CTSSQGGANTGELFF. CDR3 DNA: TGCACCAGCAGCCAAGGCGGGGCGAACACCGGGGAGCTGTTTTTT.